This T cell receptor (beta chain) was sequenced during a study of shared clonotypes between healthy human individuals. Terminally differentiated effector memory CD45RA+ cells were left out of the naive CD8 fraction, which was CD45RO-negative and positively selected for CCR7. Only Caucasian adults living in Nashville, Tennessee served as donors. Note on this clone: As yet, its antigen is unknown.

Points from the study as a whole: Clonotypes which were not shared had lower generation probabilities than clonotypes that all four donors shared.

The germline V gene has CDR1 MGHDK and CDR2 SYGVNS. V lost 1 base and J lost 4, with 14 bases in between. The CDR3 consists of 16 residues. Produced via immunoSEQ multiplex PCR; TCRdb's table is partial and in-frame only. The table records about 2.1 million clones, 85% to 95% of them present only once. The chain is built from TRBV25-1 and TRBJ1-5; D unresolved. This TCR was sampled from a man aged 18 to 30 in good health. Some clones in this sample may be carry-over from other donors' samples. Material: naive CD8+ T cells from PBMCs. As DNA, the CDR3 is TGTGCCAGCAGTGAATCTAACGGAGGATTTAATCAGCCCCAGCATTTT. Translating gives CASSESNGGFNQPQHF.